The entry that follows covers one T cell receptor (beta chain) sequence. It lacks a known antigen. No much larger clone exists at a distance of one base, and base qualities are not known. For sequencing, an Illumina HiSeq 1500 was employed. The public sequencing data were trimmed at Q25 with fastp and processed into clonotypes with MiXCR by TCRdb, which kept only in-frame beta chains. Identical CDR3 proteins give one entry, which carries the most common genes and DNA. Present in this sample are hundreds of thousands of distinct CDR3 sequences, about 33% of which were seen just once. The ten top clones hold about an eighth of the sample. These data come from a study of T cell repertoires in cytomegalovirus infection (dated 2019 in TCRdb). Background on the whole study: The peptide stimulations were aimed at well-studied HLA-B-restricted epitopes as well as recently identified HLA-C-restricted CMV epitopes, whose presentation resists viral immunomodulation. Because public TCR beta signatures pointed to carriage of CMV infection together with the matching HLA type, the HLA type of each donor mattered for the analysis.

Explained via the paper, the treatment or condition label denotes: in vitro stimulation with specific CMV peptide epitopes to enrich CMV-specific T cells. Its CDR3 holds 14 amino acids, cysteine through phenylalanine. Only the CDR3 DNA stays, 42 bases, in frame from base 1. V was cut back by 5 bases and J by 2 bases, leaving a gap of 9 bases between them. CDR1 and CDR2 (LNHDA, SQIVND) derive from the germline V gene (reference sequence). The study at large found these results: The ex vivo response was dominated by HLA-C-restricted CMV-specific TCR beta clonotypes, which also provided the single most frequent clonotype in two of eight donors. Cumulative frequency of public TCR beta family members discriminated carriers of CMV infection plus the relevant HLA type in this cohort and an independent approximately 400-donor cohort.

The chain joins TRBV19 to TRBJ1-4; the D gene lacks a confident call. The TCR comes from a human donor in good health (CMV status not recorded). Some clones in this sample may be carry-over from other donors' samples. This specimen was cultured CD8+ T cells from PBMCs, taken from culture after CMV antigen stimulation. The CDR3 amino acid sequence is: CASSRGVTNEKLFF. The DNA sequence follows: TGTGCCAGTAGTCGCGGGGTGACTAATGAAAAACTGTTTTTT.